This entry lists 10 T cell receptor beta chains sequenced from one sample in a study of T cell repertoires in cytomegalovirus infection. No antigen has been identified for these receptors. TCRdb re-derived calls from the reads in MiXCR, one entry per CDR3 protein. The sample carries under 95,000 distinct CDR3 sequences, approximately 45% recorded once. The sequencing used CD8+ T cells from cultured PBMCs, collected from culture after CMV antigen stimulation. Every receptor here comes from a human donor in good health (CMV status not recorded). Some clones in this sample may be carry-over from other donors' samples.

This clonotype was found a few times. This chain uses TRBV7-2 with TRBJ2-3; TRBD2 matches 10 bases. The J segment lost 3 bases and the V segment lost 1 base, leaving 10 bases of the junction unmatched. The CDR3 is made up of 18 amino acids. Germline CDR1 SGHTA, CDR2 FQGNSA. The CDR3 here is CASSLGAGSSGRTDTQYF. The CDR3 DNA is TGTGCCAGCAGCTTAGGGGCCGGGTCTAGCGGGAGAACAGATACGCAGTATTTT.

Written as DNA, the CDR3 is TGCAGTGCTTCCCACTGGGAACGGCTCTCTGGGGCCAACGTCCTGACTTTC. Amino acid sequence: CSASHWERLSGANVLTF. The chain recombines TRBV20-1 with TRBJ2-6, with D uncertain. Germline-derived CDR1 and CDR2 are DFQATT and SNEGSKA (reference sequence). V shed 5 bases and J shed 0 bases, with 17 bases lying between them. This CDR3 spans 17 amino acids.

The V and J genes are TRBV11-2 and TRBJ1-2; D not resolved. This CDR3 has 14 residues. CDR1 and CDR2 from the germline V gene are SGHAT and FQNNGV. The germline V and J ends were trimmed by 3 bases and 6 bases, with 14 bases remaining between them. CDR3: CASSLELVAHGYTF. DNA of the CDR3: TGTGCCAGCAGCTTGGAGTTGGTTGCGCATGGCTACACCTTC.

This clonotype appeared once. The rearrangement links TRBV11-2 to TRBJ2-1; D unclear. V dropped 7 bases and J dropped 6 bases, with 16 bases sitting between them. Per germline, CDR1 SGHAT and CDR2 FQNNGV. The CDR3 has 14 amino acids. CDR3 bases: TGTGCCAGCATCCCATCTAGGTGGGGCAATGAGCAGTTCTTC. This encodes CASIPSRWGNEQFF.

This clonotype was seen more than once but under ten times. The J gene is TRBJ1-3, the V gene TRBV7-2; D is unresolved. This CDR3 is built from 16 residues. Germline V gene data show CDR1 as SGHTA and CDR2 as FQGNSA. The V gene lost 0 bases and the J gene lost 0 bases, with 9 bases spanning the gap. The CDR3 is CASSLAGHFSGNTIYF. CDR3 sequence (DNA): TGTGCCAGCAGCTTAGCGGGCCACTTCTCTGGAAACACCATATATTTT.

CDR3 loop: CATSPGTHYEQYF. In DNA, the CDR3 is TGTGCCACGAGCCCCGGGACGCACTACGAGCAGTACTTC. The chain uses TRBV6-5 and TRBJ2-7; D possibly uses TRBD1 or TRBD2 (5 bases each). Germline V gene data show CDR1 as MNHEY and CDR2 as SVGAGI. V was pared by 10 bases and J by 3 bases, with 16 bases between. The CDR3 is 13 amino acids.

The rearrangement links TRBV6-5 to TRBJ1-1, with 10 bases matching TRBD1. This CDR3 is built from 16 residues. Germline CDR1 MNHEY, CDR2 SVGAGI. V shed 0 bases and J 4 bases; nucleotides not matched to a gene: 5. CDR3 nucleotides: TGTGCCAGCAGTTACTCGAGACAGGGGGCTTTCACTGAAGCTTTCTTT. Its translation: CASSYSRQGAFTEAFF.

This clonotype was observed a few times. This chain connects TRBV7-6 to TRBJ2-4, with D tentatively TRBD1 or TRBD2 (5 bases each). Germline V gene lookup returns CDR1 SGHVS and CDR2 FNYEAQ. The CDR3 has 15 residues. The ends were cut back, 1 base at V and 0 bases at J, with 7 bases in the middle. The CDR3 DNA is TGTGCCAGCAGCTTAGGGGGGAGAGCCAAAAACATTCAGTACTTC. Its protein is CASSLGGRAKNIQYF.

This rearrangement joins TRBV24-1 to TRBJ2-2, with TRBD1 as a possible D gene (5 bases). V was trimmed by 2 bases and J by 0 bases, leaving 12 bases between them. The CDR3 totals 17 residues. Per the germline V gene, CDR1 is KGHDR and CDR2 is SFDVKD. CDR3: CATSDSFTGPNTGELFF. The CDR3 DNA sequence: TGTGCCACCAGTGATTCGTTTACAGGTCCGAACACCGGGGAGCTGTTTTTT.

The gene calls are TRBV6-2 or TRBV6-3 and TRBJ1-2; the D is unclear. Germline V gene data show CDR1 as MNHEY and CDR2 as SVGEGT. This CDR3 spans 12 amino acids. V was trimmed by 2 bases and J by 4 bases, leaving 5 bases between them. The CDR3 region is CASSYTVYGYTF. The CDR3, as DNA: TGTGCCAGCAGTTACACGGTCTATGGCTACACCTTC.